The clone carrying this T cell receptor beta chain has just one count. This entry comes from a study of glioma-infiltrating T cells. The iRepertoire nested amplicon-rescue multiplex PCR amplified TCR alpha and beta CDR3s from RNA. TCRdb fed the multiplex PCR reads into MiXCR, producing one record per CDR3 protein. In the table there are some 160,000 distinct CDR3 sequences, around 40% of which are singletons. From germline, CDR1 is SGHVS and CDR2 FNYEAQ. The CDR3 loop spans 13 amino acids. The ends were cut back, 4 bases at V and 3 bases at J, with 8 bases in the middle. The TCR comes from a human donor with low-grade glioma or glioblastoma, undergoing nonglioma brain surgery, or in good health (not recorded which). V and J are TRBV7-6 and TRBJ2-3; D gene ambiguous. The sequenced sample was glioma tissue, nonneoplastic brain tissue, or PBMCs (not recorded which). CDR3 bases: TGTGCCAGCAGCTCTTTTGGGACAGATACGCAGTATTTT. Translated, it gives CASSSFGTDTQYF.